These 18 T cell receptor beta chains originate from one sample sequenced in a study of beta chain features in type 1 diabetes. For these receptors, no antigen is known. What was sequenced were expressed TCRB transcripts, since all of the isolated RNA had been reverse transcribed. Assay: immunoSEQ multiplex PCR; the TCRdb copy retains only in-frame clones and omits some. This sample yields approximately 600,000 clones, of which 9.5% to 15% are seen a single time; around 0.12% belongs to the top ten. Study-level results: Shortening of TCRB CDR3s, moderate but significant, appeared in all four CD4+ subsets of Type 1 diabetes patients.

The sample taken for sequencing was naive CD4+ T cells from blood. These receptors came from a man aged 30 to 39 with type 1 diabetes.

The chain uses TRBV27 and TRBJ2-1, with D tentatively TRBD1 or TRBD2 (5 bases each). Trimming pared 3 bases from V and 4 bases from J, leaving 10 bases between. The CDR3 has 14 amino acids. Germline lookup yields CDR1 MNHEY and CDR2 SMNVEV (reference sequence). In nucleotides, the CDR3 is TGTGCCAGCAGTTTTAGGGACGGTTACAATGAGCAGTTCTTC. It specifies CASSFRDGYNEQFF.

This clone turned up a few times. CDR3 nucleotide sequence: TGTGCCAGCAGCCCCCGGTTCGGGGGGCACTCTGGAAACACCATATATTTT. This sequence encodes CASSPRFGGHSGNTIYF. The chain carries TRBV7-2 and TRBJ1-3; TRBD1 might be the D (6 bases). Trimming took off 5 bases at V and 0 bases at J, with 17 bases between the two ends. Germline CDR1 is SGHTA and CDR2 is FQGNSA. This CDR3 has 17 residues.

This chain uses TRBV19 with TRBJ2-4; 8 nucleotides align to TRBD1. V was pared by 7 bases and J by 0 bases, with 5 bases of the junction left unmatched. Germline CDR1 and CDR2: LNHDA and SQIVND (reference sequence). The CDR3 contains 15 residues. CDR3 amino acids: CASMQTGEAKNIQYF. CDR3 sequence (DNA): TGTGCCAGTATGCAGACAGGGGAAGCCAAAAACATTCAGTACTTC.

The chain couples TRBV9 to TRBJ1-6; 11 bases are a match to TRBD1. The CDR3 spans 16 residues. CDR1 and CDR2 (germline): SGDLS, YYNGEE. J was trimmed by 5 bases and V by 5 bases; bases with no gene match: 6. CDR3 DNA sequence: TGTGCCAGCAGTGGACAGGGGGCGACTAATAATTCACCCCTCCACTTT. Residues: CASSGQGATNNSPLHF. The whole variable domain, remainder taken from reference TRBV9 and TRBJ1-6, is DSGVTQTPKHLITATGQRVTLRCSPRSGDLSVYWYQQSLDQGLQFLIQYYNGEERAKGNILERFSAQQFPDLHSELNLSSLELGDSALYFCASSGQGATNNSPLHFGNGTRLTVT.

This clone was picked up a small number of times. V usage is TRBV6-5 and J usage is TRBJ2-1; 10 bases are a match to TRBD1. The J segment lost 5 bases and the V segment lost 6 bases, leaving 7 bases of the junction unmatched. CDR1 is MNHEY, CDR2 SVGAGI, per germline. CDR3 size: 15 residues. CDR3 sequence (DNA): TGTGCCAGCAGACCCCACGGGACAGGGGACAATGAGCAGTTCTTC. Translating it yields CASRPHGTGDNEQFF.

This clone was recorded a few times. V gene TRBV28 combines with J gene TRBJ1-2; 9 bases agree with TRBD1. V lost 3 bases and J lost 3; bases outside the gene matches: 2. The CDR3 totals 14 residues. Germline V gene sequence: CDR1 MDHEN, CDR2 SYDVKM. The CDR3 sequence: CASSFGTGHYGYTF. In nucleotides, the CDR3 is TGTGCCAGCAGTTTCGGGACAGGGCACTATGGCTACACCTTC.

This clone turned up a few times. The chain links TRBV29-1 to TRBJ2-5, with 10 bases lining up with TRBD1. Trimming took 7 bases from V and 3 from J; bases not matched to a gene: 5. The CDR3 covers 13 residues. Germline V gene lookup returns CDR1 SQVTM and CDR2 ANQGSEA. Here the CDR3 reads CSADGTGEETQYF. The CDR3 DNA sequence: TGCAGCGCCGATGGGACAGGGGAAGAGACCCAGTACTTC.

In this sample, this clone turned up a few times. This chain connects TRBV30 to TRBJ2-1, with 9 nucleotides matching TRBD2. The V gene end was trimmed by 2 bases and the J gene end by 12 bases; junction bases not matched to a gene: 14. The CDR3 length is 15 residues. Germline CDR1 and CDR2: GTSNPN and SVGIG (reference sequence). Here the CDR3 reads CAWSPSGSGGRGQFF. CDR3 nucleotides: TGTGCCTGGAGTCCCTCGGGGAGCGGGGGGCGTGGGCAGTTCTTC.

The chain couples TRBV27 to TRBJ2-7; maybe TRBD1 (6 bases). CDR1 and CDR2 (germline): MNHEY, SMNVEV (reference sequence). V lost 8 bases to trimming and J lost 4 bases, with 15 bases between them. The CDR3 totals 13 residues. In DNA form, the CDR3 reads TGTGCCAGCTCGAGCCCGGGACATTACGAGCAGTACTTC. It translates to CASSSPGHYEQYF.

The CDR3 here is CASSDRRADTQYF. For the CDR3, the DNA is TGTGCCAGCAGTGACCGGCGGGCAGATACGCAGTATTTT. The chain combines TRBV25-1 with TRBJ2-3, with D possibly being TRBD2 (5 bases). Deletions cut 3 bases from V and 4 bases from J, with 8 bases between. The germline gives CDR1 MGHDK, CDR2 SYGVNS. CDR3 length: 13 residues.

The rearrangement links TRBV6-6 to TRBJ1-4; a weak D match, TRBD1 (6 bases). Germline-derived CDR1 and CDR2 are MNHNY and SVGAGI (reference sequence). The CDR3 totals 14 residues. Trimming removed 6 bases at V and 5 bases at J, with 13 bases between. This chain's CDR3 is CASSERGGNEKLFF. The CDR3 bases are TGTGCCAGCAGCGAAAGGGGGGGGAATGAAAAACTGTTTTTT.

The chain combines TRBV30 with TRBJ1-6; D not resolved. Trimming pared 0 bases from V and 7 bases from J, leaving 7 bases between. The length of the CDR3 is 13 residues. Germline CDR1 GTSNPN, CDR2 SVGIG (reference sequence). The CDR3 DNA reads TGTGCCTGGAGTGTAAACTTGAATTCACCCCTCCACTTT. Amino acid sequence: CAWSVNLNSPLHF.

This clone was found a few times. The J gene is TRBJ2-7, the V gene TRBV7-9; tentative D call: TRBD1 (6 bases). CDR3 length: 14 amino acids. V was pared by 5 bases and J by 0 bases, with 11 bases between. Germline CDR1 SEHNR, CDR2 FQNEAQ (reference sequence). The CDR3 loop reads CASSRDRNSYEQYF. For the CDR3, the DNA is TGTGCCAGCAGCCGCGACAGGAACTCCTACGAGCAGTACTTC.

This clone was counted a few times. The chain couples TRBV10-3 to TRBJ2-7, with TRBD1 matching 9 bases. The V gene end was trimmed by 8 bases and the J gene end by 5 bases; junction bases not matched to a gene: 13. In germline, CDR1 is ENHRY, CDR2 SYGVKD. The CDR3 is 15 amino acids. The CDR3 protein is CAIGTSWGQGDEQYF. As DNA, the CDR3 is TGTGCCATCGGGACGAGTTGGGGACAGGGCGACGAGCAGTACTTC.

This chain joins TRBV10-3 and TRBJ2-1; a weak D match, TRBD2 (5 bases). The V gene's germline CDR1 is ENHRY and CDR2 SYGVKD. The CDR3 contains 14 residues. Trimming stripped 2 bases from V and 0 bases from J, with 5 bases between. The CDR3 DNA is TGTGCCATCAGTGAGGGGAGCTCCTACAATGAGCAGTTCTTC. This gives the protein CAISEGSSYNEQFF.

The chain joins TRBV4-2 to TRBJ2-7, with D perhaps given as TRBD1 or TRBD2 (8 bases each). Germline CDR1 and CDR2: LGHNA and YNFKEQ. Trimming took off 0 bases at V and 2 bases at J, with 23 bases between the two ends. The CDR3 has 19 residues. The CDR3 DNA is TGTGCCAGCAGCCAAGATTTCGACAGGGGTAGCGGGGATCCCTACGAGCAGTACTTC. As protein: CASSQDFDRGSGDPYEQYF.

V is TRBV19 and J is TRBJ2-3; TRBD1 matches 7 bases. The germline CDR1 and CDR2 sequences are LNHDA and SQIVND (reference sequence). The CDR3 runs to 16 residues. V lost 3 bases to trimming and J lost 3 bases; unmatched junction nucleotides: 9. This CDR3 is CASSIIRGGRTDTQYF. The CDR3 nucleotides read TGTGCCAGTAGTATTATACGAGGGGGCAGGACAGATACGCAGTATTTT. Variable domain in full (rest from reference TRBV19 and TRBJ2-3): DGGITQSPKYLFRKEGQNVTLSCEQNLNHDAMYWYRQDPGQGLRLIYYSQIVNDFQKGDIAEGYSVSREKKESFPLTVTSAQKNPTAFYLCASSIIRGGRTDTQYFGPGTRLTVL.

The rearrangement joins TRBV2 to TRBJ2-7; tentative D call: TRBD1 (6 bases). The V gene's germline CDR1 is SNHLY and CDR2 FYNNEI. Trimming removed 0 bases from V and 5 bases from J, with 17 bases in between. The CDR3 is 16 residues long. The DNA of the CDR3 is TGTGCCAGCAGTGAAGCGCTGGGACACCCTCCCAACGAGCAGTACTTC. It encodes CASSEALGHPPNEQYF.